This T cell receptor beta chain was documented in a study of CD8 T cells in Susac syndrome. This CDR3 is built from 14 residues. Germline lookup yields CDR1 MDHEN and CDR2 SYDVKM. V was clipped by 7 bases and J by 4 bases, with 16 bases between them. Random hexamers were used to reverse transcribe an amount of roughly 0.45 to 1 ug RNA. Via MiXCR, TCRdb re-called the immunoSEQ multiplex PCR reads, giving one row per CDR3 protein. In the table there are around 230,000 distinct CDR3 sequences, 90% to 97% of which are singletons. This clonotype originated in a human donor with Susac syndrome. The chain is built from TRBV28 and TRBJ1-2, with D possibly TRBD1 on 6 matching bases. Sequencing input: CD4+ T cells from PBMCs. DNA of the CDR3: TGTGCCAGCACCCTTCTGGGGGCCAGCTATGGCTACACCTTC. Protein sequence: CASTLLGASYGYTF.